This paragraph covers one T cell receptor beta chain sequence. Antigen: not known. Study findings and constraints: In terms of TCR gene usage, tumor memory CD4+ T cells clustered together with blood and lymph node memory CD4+ cells, as well as with lymph node naive CD4+ cells. Larger-cohort validation covered only one TCR beta V-J rearrangement.

CDR3 length: 13 residues. Looked up from germline, CDR1 is SGHTA and CDR2 is FQGTGA. Trimming took 5 bases from V and 8 from J, leaving 14 bases between them. MiXCR, run by TCRdb on the 5' RACE reads, gives a single entry per CDR3 protein. The sample includes approximately 5,000 distinct CDR3 sequences, roughly 34% of them seen just once. This receptor was taken from a female donor with breast cancer. The sample taken for sequencing was naive CD4+ T cells sorted from a lymph node. Subset defined: naive CD4+ T cells, CD4+CD45RA+CD25-. The rearrangement joins TRBV7-3 to TRBJ2-3; D is ambiguous. The CDR3 DNA reads TGTGCCAGCAGCACGAAGGCCCGTGGTACGCAGTATTTT. Translated: CASSTKARGTQYF.